A single sample is the source of the 10 T cell receptor beta chains below, sequenced in a study of cytomegalovirus exposure and HLA in healthy donors. The primer mix had 60 Vbeta and 13 Jbeta primers. Profiling relied on immunoSEQ multiplex PCR, and the TCRdb table lists in-frame clones only, not all of them. The sample includes about 85,000 clones, around two thirds of them seen just once. Sequenced sample: PBMCs. All receptors derive from a man aged 25-45 years in good health and CMV-seronegative.

In its sample, this clone was seen a few times. This sequence joins TRBV9 and TRBJ1-5, with a weak D call TRBD1 (6 bases). Germline-derived CDR1 and CDR2 are SGDLS and YYNGEE. CDR3 length: 15 residues. Trimming removed 2 bases at V and 6 bases at J, with 15 bases between. The CDR3 spells CASSVGPGESQPQHF. DNA for the CDR3: TGTGCCAGCAGCGTTGGGCCAGGGGAGAGTCAGCCCCAGCATTTT.

J is TRBJ1-5 and V is TRBV19; D may be TRBD1 (5 bases). This CDR3 is 16 amino acids long. V was cut by 5 bases and J by 0 bases, with 14 bases left in between. CDR1 is LNHDA and CDR2 is SQIVND in the germline V gene (reference sequence). CDR3 region: CASSSPRGYSNQPQHF. The CDR3 region has the DNA TGTGCCAGTAGTTCCCCTAGGGGATATAGCAATCAGCCCCAGCATTTT.

This clone has a single count. This rearrangement joins TRBV5-1 to TRBJ2-1, with TRBD1 matching 10 bases. Germline V lookup: CDR1 SGHRS, CDR2 YFSETQ. This CDR3 has 15 residues. Trimming removed 0 bases from V and 6 bases from J; junction bases left unmatched: 3. The CDR3 is CASSLAWTGGNEQFF. The CDR3 DNA reads TGCGCCAGCAGCTTGGCCTGGACAGGGGGCAATGAGCAGTTCTTC. The entire variable domain, with the rest obtained from reference TRBV5-1 and TRBJ2-1, is as follows: KAGVTQTPRYLIKTRGQQVTLSCSPISGHRSVSWYQQTPGQGLQFLFEYFSETQRNKGNFPGRFSGRQFSNSRSEMNVSTLELGDSALYLCASSLAWTGGNEQFFGPGTRLTVL.

The chain carries TRBV9 and TRBJ2-7; 11 bases fit TRBD1. CDR3 length equals 14 residues. Germline lookup yields CDR1 SGDLS and CDR2 YYNGEE. After removal of 3 bases from V and 5 bases from J, the junction contained 4 bases not matched to a gene. CDR3 in amino acids: CASSEDRGQHEQYF. The CDR3 DNA follows: TGTGCCAGCAGCGAGGACAGGGGGCAGCACGAGCAGTACTTC.

The chain carries TRBV7-3 and TRBJ2-2; TRBD1 might be the D (6 bases). The CDR3 spans 14 residues. V lost 5 bases and J 1 base, leaving 8 bases between the germline ends. The germline V gene encodes CDR1 SGHTA and CDR2 FQGTGA. CDR3 sequence: CASSVDRNTGELFF. CDR3 DNA sequence: TGTGCCAGCAGCGTGGACAGGAACACCGGGGAGCTGTTTTTT.

The CDR3 nucleotides are TGCGCCAGCAGCTTGGAAGGACAGGGGGCGAGGGAGCAGTACTTC. Translation gives CASSLEGQGAREQYF. V gene TRBV5-1 combines with J gene TRBJ2-5; 11 bases line up with TRBD1. Trimming cost V 0 bases and J 11 bases; bases outside gene matches: 9. Germline-derived CDR1 and CDR2 are SGHRS and YFSETQ. This CDR3 region has 15 residues.

As concerns this clone: This sample also contains other DNA sequences that code for the same CDR3. The chain combines TRBV19 with TRBJ2-2; 9 positions match TRBD2. This CDR3 is 15 amino acids long. V trimming: 1 base; J trimming: 5 bases; junction bases outside the gene matches: 2. CDR1 is LNHDA and CDR2 is SQIVND in the germline V gene (reference sequence). The chain's CDR3 is CASSIGAGGTGELFF. DNA of the CDR3: TGTGCCAGTAGTATAGGAGCGGGAGGTACCGGGGAGCTGTTTTTT. Filled out from reference TRBV19 and TRBJ2-2, the complete variable domain reads DGGITQSPKYLFRKEGQNVTLSCEQNLNHDAMYWYRQDPGQGLRLIYYSQIVNDFQKGDIAEGYSVSREKKESFPLTVTSAQKNPTAFYLCASSIGAGGTGELFFGEGSRLTVL.

This clone was detected only once. This chain joins TRBV28 and TRBJ2-7; 9 nucleotides line up with TRBD1. Trimming at V came to 5 bases and at J to 0 bases, leaving 14 bases not matched to a gene. The CDR3 length is 18 residues. Germline CDR1 and CDR2: MDHEN and SYDVKM. Here the CDR3 DNA reads TGTGCCAGCAGTCGATATGGGGACAGGGAGGTTTTCTCCTACGAGCAGTACTTC. This codes for CASSRYGDREVFSYEQYF.

The chain joins TRBV7-9 to TRBJ2-1; TRBD2 aligns across 9 bases. Germline V gene sequence: CDR1 SEHNR, CDR2 FQNEAQ (reference sequence). With V trimmed by 8 bases and J by 0 bases, 8 bases remained unmatched. The CDR3 has 16 residues. The CDR3 coding sequence is TGTGCCAGCCCCGCCGGTAGCGGGAGCTCCTACAATGAGCAGTTCTTC. This codes for CASPAGSGSSYNEQFF.

This clone came up a few times. The chain combines TRBV10-3 with TRBJ2-1; the D gene is possibly TRBD1 (5 bases). Per the germline V gene, CDR1 is ENHRY and CDR2 is SYGVKD. This CDR3 spans 12 amino acids. Trimming took 10 bases from V and 5 from J, leaving 12 bases between them. The CDR3 DNA sequence: TGTGCCACCGACAGTTTCGACAATGAGCAGTTCTTC. The encoded protein is CATDSFDNEQFF.